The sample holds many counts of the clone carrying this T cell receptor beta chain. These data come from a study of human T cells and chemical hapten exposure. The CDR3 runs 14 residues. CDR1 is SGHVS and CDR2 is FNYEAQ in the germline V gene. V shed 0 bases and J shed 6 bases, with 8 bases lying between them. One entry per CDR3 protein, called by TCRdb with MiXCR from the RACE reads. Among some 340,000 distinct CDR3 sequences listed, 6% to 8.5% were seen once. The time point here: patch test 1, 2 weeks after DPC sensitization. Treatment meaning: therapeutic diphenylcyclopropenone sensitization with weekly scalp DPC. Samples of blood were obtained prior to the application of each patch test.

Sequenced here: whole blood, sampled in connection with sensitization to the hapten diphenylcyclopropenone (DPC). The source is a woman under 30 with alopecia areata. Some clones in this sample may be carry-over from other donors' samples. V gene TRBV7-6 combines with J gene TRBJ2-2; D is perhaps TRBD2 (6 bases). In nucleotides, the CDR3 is TGTGCCAGCAGCTTAGCGGGGGGAGCCGGGGAGCTGTTTTTT. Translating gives CASSLAGGAGELFF.